The present TCR beta chain was sequenced within a study of Graves' ophthalmopathy and Graves' hyperthyroidism. Germline-derived CDR1 and CDR2 are KGHDR and SFDVKD. This CDR3 has 14 residues. Trimming took 4 bases from V and 6 from J, leaving 11 bases between them. Investigators amplified TCR beta CDR3 regions from RNA transcripts. In the first round, RT-PCR was carried out with HTBI primers, and a multiplex PCR formed the second round. TCRdb redid the calling of the multiplex PCR reads with MiXCR, one entry per CDR3 protein. Of about 370,000 distinct CDR3 sequences in the sample, around 16% were seen once. This clonotype showed up many times.

The chain links TRBV24-1 to TRBJ2-2, with D perhaps matching TRBD2 (6 bases). The clonotype comes from a woman in her late teens or twenties with Graves' ophthalmopathy. The sequenced material came from peripheral blood. CDR3 loop: CATSETSPAGELFF. CDR3 DNA: TGTGCCACCAGTGAAACTAGCCCTGCCGGGGAGCTGTTTTTT.